This T cell receptor beta chain was sequenced during a study of T cell responses to AZD1222 COVID-19 vaccine (dated by TCRdb to the early 2020s). About the investigation overall: A total of over 230 trial participants underwent TCR sequencing, of whom approximately 200 had received two doses of AZD1222 and around 26 had received two doses of the MenACWY control vaccine. Trial participants were enrolled into age subgroups of 18-55, 56-69 and 70-plus years, which contained about 150, 27 and 61 TCR-sequenced participants, respectively.

The CDR3 regions of human TCRbeta chains were analyzed by immunosequencing. On the study's bioinformatics: TCRs in the repertoires were compared against a reference library of SARS-CoV-2-specific TCRs that had been generated with the MIRA antigen-specificity platform. Breadth meant the fraction of unique TCRs that were SARS-CoV-2-associated, whereas depth meant the fraction of total T cells that were SARS-CoV-2-associated. Using the MIRA data, every spike-specific TCR was mapped to the spike region that the TCR reacted to and assigned to either a CD4 or a CD8 class. Log10-transformed breadth and depth values were compared by one-way ANOVA with Sidak's multiple comparisons tests. Imported from immuneACCESS, the table was reduced by TCRdb to in-frame sequences with V and J called. These copies leave out some clones; in studies compared against another copy, an unresolved V gene accounts for under half, and the cause of the remainder is not known. V, J and clone size derive from that table, while D and trimming were established from the DNA sequence. The sample table records some 140,000 clones; about nine tenths of these occur just once. The top ten constitute about 1.9% of the sample.

A remark on this clone: Its binding antigen is unknown. Base qualities are not provided; no much larger clone lies one nucleotide away.

The CDR3 measures 19 amino acids from cysteine to phenylalanine. The only DNA kept is the CDR3, 57 bases in frame from the first base. Deletion took 4 bases off V and 2 bases off J, with a span of 24 bases between the germline ends. CDR1 and CDR2 were assigned from the germline V gene (reference sequence) as LGHDT and YNNKEL. This sample's time point label indicates: about 28 days (+/-7) after the second vaccine dose. AZD1222 recipients with second doses at about 4 weeks or about 12 weeks were pooled, because spike-specific TCR depth and breadth did not differ between schedules. Vaccinee samples came from UK trials COV001 and COV002, including a single-blind randomized controlled phase 2/3 trial of AZD1222 (ChAdOx1 nCoV-19) in healthy adults. For TCRbeta chain sequencing, PBMC samples from trial participants were taken at day 0 and at day 28 after the second dose. General findings and caveats noted by the study authors: In the small 56-69-year group, the increase in depth fell short of significance, most likely because of low power. Only a handful of AZD1222 recipients were SARS-CoV-2 seropositive at baseline, limiting conclusions about previously exposed vaccinees. Most participants were white British and females outnumbered males, and the authors suggested that clonal diversity may have been underestimated. Reportedly, almost half of the unique spike-specific TCRs recognized epitopes lying outside the regions that are mutated in the B.1.351 and B.1.1.7 variants. Because no day 14 peak-response samples were available, the repertoires could be characterized only after the peak T cell response. Vaccine-associated CD4 TCRs spanned the whole spike protein, with dominant responses in regions 160-218 and 743-854. Spike-specific TCR breadth and depth rose significantly after two AZD1222 doses compared with day 0 and with MenACWY recipients.

The sequencing here drew on peripheral blood, taken 28 days after the second AZD1222 dose. This chain is built from TRBV3-1 (or the pseudogene TRBV3-2) and TRBJ2-1, with a weak D call of TRBD2 (5 bases match). This TCR was sampled from an adult who received the AZD1222 COVID-19 vaccine. For the CDR3, the sequence is CASSPRVPAQMAAYNEQFF. Here is the DNA: TGTGCCAGCAGCCCGAGGGTGCCAGCCCAAATGGCCGCCTACAATGAGCAGTTCTTC.